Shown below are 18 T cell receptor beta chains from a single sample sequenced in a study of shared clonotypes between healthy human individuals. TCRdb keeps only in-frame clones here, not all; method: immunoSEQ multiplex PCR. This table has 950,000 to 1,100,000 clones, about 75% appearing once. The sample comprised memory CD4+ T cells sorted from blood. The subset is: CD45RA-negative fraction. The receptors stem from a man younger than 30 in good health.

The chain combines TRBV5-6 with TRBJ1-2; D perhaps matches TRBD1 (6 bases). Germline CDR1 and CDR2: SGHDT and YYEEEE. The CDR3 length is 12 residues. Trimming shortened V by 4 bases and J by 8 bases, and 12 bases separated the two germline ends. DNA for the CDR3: TGTGCCAGCAGCCTAGGGACATCCGGCTACACCTTC. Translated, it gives CASSLGTSGYTF. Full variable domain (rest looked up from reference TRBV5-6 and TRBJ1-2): DAGVTQSPTHLIKTRGQQVTLRCSPKSGHDTVSWYQQALGQGPQFIFQYYEEEERQRGNFPDRFSGHQFPNYSSELNVNALLLGDSALYLCASSLGTSGYTFGSGTRLTVV.

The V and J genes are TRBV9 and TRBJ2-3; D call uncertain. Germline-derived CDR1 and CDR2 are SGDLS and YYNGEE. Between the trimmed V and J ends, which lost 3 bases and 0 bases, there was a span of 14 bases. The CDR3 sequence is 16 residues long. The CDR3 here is CASSDRLASSTDTQYF. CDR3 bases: TGTGCCAGCAGCGACCGACTGGCCTCTAGCACAGATACGCAGTATTTT.

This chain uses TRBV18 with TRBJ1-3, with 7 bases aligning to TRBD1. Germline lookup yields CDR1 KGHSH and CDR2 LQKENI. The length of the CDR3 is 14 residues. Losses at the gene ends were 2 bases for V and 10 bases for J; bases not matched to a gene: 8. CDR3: CASSPTGDVATIYF. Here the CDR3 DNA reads TGTGCCAGCTCACCAACAGGGGATGTTGCGACCATATATTTT. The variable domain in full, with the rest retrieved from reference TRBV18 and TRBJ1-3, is NAGVMQNPRHLVRRRGQEARLRCSPMKGHSHVYWYRQLPEEGLKFMVYLQKENIIDESGMPKERFSAEFPKEGPSILRIQQVVRGDSAAYFCASSPTGDVATIYFGEGSWLTVV.

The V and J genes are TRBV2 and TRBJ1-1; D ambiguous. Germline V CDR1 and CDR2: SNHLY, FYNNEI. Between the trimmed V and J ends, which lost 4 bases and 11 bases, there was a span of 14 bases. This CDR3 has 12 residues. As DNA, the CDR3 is TGTGCCAGCAGTGTGGGTGGAGTCCGGGCTTTCTTT. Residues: CASSVGGVRAFF.

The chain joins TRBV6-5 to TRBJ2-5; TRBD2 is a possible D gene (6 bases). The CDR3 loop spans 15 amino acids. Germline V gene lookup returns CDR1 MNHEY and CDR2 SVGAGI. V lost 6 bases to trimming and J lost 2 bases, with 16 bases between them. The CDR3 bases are TGTGCCAGCAGCAGGACCGGGACTGGACAAGAGACCCAGTACTTC. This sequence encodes CASSRTGTGQETQYF.

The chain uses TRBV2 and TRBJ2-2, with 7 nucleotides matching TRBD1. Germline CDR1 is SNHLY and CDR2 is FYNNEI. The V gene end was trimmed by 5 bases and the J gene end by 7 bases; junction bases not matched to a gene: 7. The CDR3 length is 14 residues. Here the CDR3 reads CASSLRRDSGELFF. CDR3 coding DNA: TGTGCCAGCAGTTTGAGAAGGGACAGCGGGGAGCTGTTTTTT.

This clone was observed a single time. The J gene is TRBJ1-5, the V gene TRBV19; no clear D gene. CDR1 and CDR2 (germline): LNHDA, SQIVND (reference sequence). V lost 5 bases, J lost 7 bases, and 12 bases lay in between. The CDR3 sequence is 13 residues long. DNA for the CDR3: TGTGCCAGTAGTCAGAGGTTAGACCAGCCCCAGCATTTT. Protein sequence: CASSQRLDQPQHF.

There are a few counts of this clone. DNA of the CDR3: TGTGCCAGCAGTGGTTCACACGGTTACGAGCAGTACTTC. Its protein product is CASSGSHGYEQYF. This chain connects TRBV6-1 to TRBJ2-7; D remains unclear. The CDR3 is 13 amino acids. V was trimmed by 4 bases and J by 4 bases, leaving 11 bases between them. Germline V gives CDR1 MNHNS, CDR2 SASEGT.

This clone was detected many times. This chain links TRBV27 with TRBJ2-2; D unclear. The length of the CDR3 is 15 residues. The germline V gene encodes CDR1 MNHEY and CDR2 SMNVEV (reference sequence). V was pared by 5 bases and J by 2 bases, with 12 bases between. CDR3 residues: CASSLGGRNTGELFF. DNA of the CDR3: TGTGCCAGCAGTCTAGGTGGCAGAAACACCGGGGAGCTGTTTTTT.

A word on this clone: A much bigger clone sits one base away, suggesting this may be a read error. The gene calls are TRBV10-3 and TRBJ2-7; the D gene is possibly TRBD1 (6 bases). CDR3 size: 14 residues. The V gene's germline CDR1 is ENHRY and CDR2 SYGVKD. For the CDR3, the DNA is TGTGCCATCAGAACAGGGACAACCTCCTGCGAGCAGTACTTC. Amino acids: CAIRTGTTSCEQYF.

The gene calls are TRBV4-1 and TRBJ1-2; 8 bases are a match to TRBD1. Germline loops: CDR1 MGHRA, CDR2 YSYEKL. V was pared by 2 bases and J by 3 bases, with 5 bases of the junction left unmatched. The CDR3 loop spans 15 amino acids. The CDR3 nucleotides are TGCGCCAGCAGCCAATCAGGGGGCGGGGACTATGGCTACACCTTC. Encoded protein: CASSQSGGGDYGYTF.

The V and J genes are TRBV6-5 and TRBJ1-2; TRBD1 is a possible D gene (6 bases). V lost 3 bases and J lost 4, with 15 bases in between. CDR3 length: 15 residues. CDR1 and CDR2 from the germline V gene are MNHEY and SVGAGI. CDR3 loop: CASSYTGAQGYGYTF. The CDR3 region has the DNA TGTGCCAGCAGTTATACGGGGGCGCAGGGCTATGGCTACACCTTC.

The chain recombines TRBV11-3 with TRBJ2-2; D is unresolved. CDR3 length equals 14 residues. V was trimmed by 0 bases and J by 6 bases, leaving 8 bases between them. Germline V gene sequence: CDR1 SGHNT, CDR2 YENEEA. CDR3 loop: CASSLERGAGELFF. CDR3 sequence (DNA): TGTGCCAGCAGCTTAGAGAGAGGCGCCGGGGAGCTGTTTTTT.

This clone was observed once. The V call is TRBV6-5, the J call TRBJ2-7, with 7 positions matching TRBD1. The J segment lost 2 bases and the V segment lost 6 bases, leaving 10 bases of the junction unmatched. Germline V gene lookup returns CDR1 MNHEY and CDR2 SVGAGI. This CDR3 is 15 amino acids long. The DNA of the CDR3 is TGTGCCAGCAGGTTAACGCGACAGGGCGCCTACGAGCAGTACTTC. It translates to CASRLTRQGAYEQYF.

CDR3 loop: CASRLRGLNEKLFF. In DNA form, the CDR3 reads TGTGCCAGCAGATTGAGGGGCCTCAATGAAAAACTGTTTTTT. The J gene is TRBJ1-4, the V gene TRBV6-5; D is perhaps TRBD1 (5 bases). This CDR3 comprises 14 residues. The germline CDR1 and CDR2 sequences are MNHEY and SVGAGI. V was pared by 6 bases and J by 5 bases, with 13 bases between.

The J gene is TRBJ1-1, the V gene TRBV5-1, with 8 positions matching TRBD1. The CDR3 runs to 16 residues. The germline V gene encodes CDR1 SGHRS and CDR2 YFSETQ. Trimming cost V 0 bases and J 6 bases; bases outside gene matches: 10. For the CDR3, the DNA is TGCGCCAGCAGCTTGGACCCACAGGGGGTTGTCTCTGAAGCTTTCTTT. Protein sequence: CASSLDPQGVVSEAFF.

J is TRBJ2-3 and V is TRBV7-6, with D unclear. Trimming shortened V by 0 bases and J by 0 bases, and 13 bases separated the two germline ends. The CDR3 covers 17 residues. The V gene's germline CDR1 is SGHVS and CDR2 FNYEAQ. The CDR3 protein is CASSLAGERASTDTQYF. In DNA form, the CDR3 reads TGTGCCAGCAGCTTAGCGGGCGAGCGAGCTAGCACAGATACGCAGTATTTT.

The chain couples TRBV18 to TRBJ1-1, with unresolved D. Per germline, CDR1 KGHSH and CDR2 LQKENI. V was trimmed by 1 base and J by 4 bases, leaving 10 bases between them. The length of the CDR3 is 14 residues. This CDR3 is CASSPQGMGTEAFF. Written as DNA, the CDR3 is TGTGCCAGCTCACCACAGGGTATGGGCACTGAAGCTTTCTTT.